This passage covers 18 T cell receptor beta chains from one sample sequenced in a study of OX40 agonist ivuxolimab in advanced cancers. The table came from immunoSEQ multiplex PCR; TCRdb's copy has only in-frame clones and leaves some out. Of roughly 24,000 clones in the sample, around 85% were seen once. Sequencing was performed on CD4+ or CD8+ T cells sorted from blood, taken in a trial of the OX40 agonist ivuxolimab. The receptors stem from an adult with an advanced solid tumor such as melanoma, head and neck, liver or kidney cancer.

The chain joins TRBV19 to TRBJ2-3; the D gene could be TRBD1 or TRBD2 (6 bases each). Trimming removed 7 bases from V and 4 bases from J, with 15 bases in between. The germline V gene has CDR1 LNHDA and CDR2 SQIVND (reference sequence). The CDR3 is made up of 14 amino acids. The CDR3 loop is CASTLYGGADTQYF. DNA for the CDR3: TGTGCCAGTACCCTTTACGGGGGCGCAGATACGCAGTATTTT.

The chain uses TRBV6-4 and TRBJ1-4; D is uncertain. This CDR3 comprises 16 residues. Germline V gene sequence: CDR1 MRHNA, CDR2 SNTAGT. Trimming left V 3 bases short and J 5 bases short, with 16 bases between. The CDR3 nucleotides read TGTGCCAGCAGTGATCGGGCCTCTTACTGGAATGAAAAACTGTTTTTT. It codes for CASSDRASYWNEKLFF.

V and J are TRBV4-1 and TRBJ1-2, with TRBD1 as a possible D gene (5 bases). Between the trimmed V and J ends, which lost 0 bases and 8 bases, there was a span of 22 bases. The CDR3 contains 17 residues. From germline, CDR1 is MGHRA and CDR2 YSYEKL. This chain's CDR3 is CASSQEFGGRWQGGYTF. The CDR3 nucleotides are TGCGCCAGCAGCCAAGAGTTTGGCGGGCGTTGGCAGGGCGGCTACACCTTC.

The chain links TRBV27 to TRBJ2-7, with 9 nucleotides matching TRBD1. The CDR3 contains 14 residues. The V gene's germline CDR1 is MNHEY and CDR2 SMNVEV (reference sequence). The V gene end was trimmed by 9 bases and the J gene end by 4 bases; junction bases not matched to a gene: 10. This CDR3 reads CASALGQGFYEQYF. The CDR3 bases are TGTGCCAGTGCACTCGGACAGGGGTTTTACGAGCAGTACTTC.

The V call is TRBV13, the J call TRBJ2-1; the D gene is possibly TRBD2 (6 bases). There are 16 residues in the CDR3. With 4 bases removed from V and 0 bases from J, the gap between germline ends came to 13 bases. In germline, CDR1 is PRHDT, CDR2 FYEKMQ (reference sequence). Here the CDR3 reads CASSSRDFSSYNEQFF. CDR3 coding DNA: TGTGCCAGCAGCTCCCGGGACTTTAGCTCCTACAATGAGCAGTTCTTC. Complete variable domain (other parts from reference TRBV13 and TRBJ2-1): AAGVIQSPRHLIKEKRETATLKCYPIPRHDTVYWYQQGPGQDPQFLISFYEKMQSDKGSIPDRFSAQQFSDYHSELNMSSLELGDSALYFCASSSRDFSSYNEQFFGPGTRLTVL.

The chain couples TRBV9 to TRBJ2-1; possibly TRBD1 or TRBD2 for D (5 bases each). CDR3 length: 15 amino acids. The V end was cut by 0 bases, the J end by 4 bases, with 11 bases between. Germline V gives CDR1 SGDLS, CDR2 YYNGEE. This chain's CDR3 is CASSVGGTQYNEQFF. Here the CDR3 DNA reads TGTGCCAGCAGCGTAGGTGGGACGCAGTACAATGAGCAGTTCTTC.

The chain has TRBV12-5 and TRBJ2-3; 8 nucleotides agree with TRBD1. Germline V gives CDR1 LGHNT, CDR2 FRNRAP. The V gene end was trimmed by 6 bases and the J gene end by 6 bases; junction bases not matched to a gene: 5. This CDR3 has 13 residues. CDR3 DNA sequence: TGTGCTAGTGGGCCAGGGGGCCGGGATACGCAGTATTTT. Protein sequence: CASGPGGRDTQYF. The full variable domain, its missing parts supplied by reference TRBV12-5 and TRBJ2-3, is DARVTQTPRHKVTEMGQEVTMRCQPILGHNTVFWYRQTMMQGLELLAYFRNRAPLDDSGMPKDRFSAEMPDATLATLKIQPSEPRDSAVYFCASGPGGRDTQYFGPGTRLTVL.

CDR3 residues: CASGPQGWSEQFF. DNA of the CDR3: TGTGCCAGTGGCCCACAGGGGTGGTCTGAGCAGTTCTTC. The J gene is TRBJ2-1, the V gene TRBV14; 7 bases agree with TRBD1. The V segment lost 9 bases and the J segment 9 bases; nucleotides outside the gene matches: 11. CDR1 is SGHDN, CDR2 FVKESK, per germline. The CDR3 is 13 amino acids.

This chain connects TRBV28 to TRBJ1-2; D unclear. Germline V gene sequence: CDR1 MDHEN, CDR2 SYDVKM. There are 16 residues in the CDR3. V dropped 3 bases and J dropped 8 bases, with 22 bases sitting between them. CDR3 sequence reads: CASSFVRPTQRTGYTF. Written as DNA, the CDR3 is TGTGCCAGCAGTTTTGTTCGACCGACACAGAGAACGGGCTACACCTTC.

The V gene is TRBV7-8, the J gene TRBJ2-7; unclear D gene. There are 13 residues in the CDR3. V was cut by 2 bases and J by 0 bases, with 5 bases left in between. CDR1 and CDR2 from the germline V gene are SGHVS and FQNEAQ. CDR3 sequence (DNA): TGTGCCAGCAGCTTATTCAGCTCCTACGAGCAGTACTTC. Its translation is CASSLFSSYEQYF.

The CDR3 nucleotides are TGTGCCAGCAGCTTGGTCGGGGCAGGGACCCAGTACTTC. It translates to CASSLVGAGTQYF. This chain joins TRBV5-4 and TRBJ2-5; D is perhaps TRBD1 or TRBD2 (5 bases each). Germline CDR1 SGHNT, CDR2 YYREEE (reference sequence). V gave up 0 bases and J gave up 7 bases, with 10 bases separating them. CDR3 length: 13 amino acids.

The CDR3 sequence is CASSYLGAYEQYF. DNA for the CDR3: TGTGCCAGCAGTTACTTGGGGGCCTACGAGCAGTACTTC. The rearrangement links TRBV6-6 to TRBJ2-7, with D perhaps being TRBD1 or TRBD2 (5 bases each). The CDR3 loop spans 13 amino acids. CDR1 is MNHNY and CDR2 is SVGAGI in the germline V gene (reference sequence). Trimming took 1 base from V and 2 from J, leaving 6 bases between them.

The chain employs TRBV6-5 and TRBJ2-1; no clear D. The CDR3 sequence is 11 residues long. V was cut by 4 bases and J by 7 bases, with 5 bases left in between. Germline loops: CDR1 MNHEY, CDR2 SVGAGI. This CDR3 reads CASSSNNEQFF. The CDR3 nucleotides are TGTGCCAGCAGTTCCAATAATGAGCAGTTCTTC.

The V and J genes are TRBV19 and TRBJ2-7, with D tentatively TRBD1 (6 bases). The ends were cut back, 5 bases at V and 2 bases at J, with 13 bases in the middle. In germline, CDR1 is LNHDA, CDR2 SQIVND (reference sequence). CDR3 size: 14 residues. The CDR3 reads CASSPGTSTYEQYF. CDR3 DNA sequence: TGTGCCAGTAGTCCGGGGACATCGACCTACGAGCAGTACTTC.

This chain joins TRBV9 and TRBJ2-4; 11 nucleotides agree with TRBD2. This CDR3 has 15 amino acids. V gave up 0 bases and J gave up 5 bases; unmatched junction bases: 1. Germline loops: CDR1 SGDLS, CDR2 YYNGEE. The DNA of the CDR3 is TGTGCCAGCAGCGTAGAGGGACTAGCGGAAAACATTCAGTACTTC. Protein sequence: CASSVEGLAENIQYF.

The chain links TRBV9 to TRBJ2-3, with unresolved D. The CDR3 contains 15 residues. V gave up 1 base and J gave up 1 base, with 10 bases separating them. The germline V gene encodes CDR1 SGDLS and CDR2 YYNGEE. DNA for the CDR3: TGTGCCAGCAGCGTACAACGGCAGGGCACAGATACGCAGTATTTT. Its translation is CASSVQRQGTDTQYF.

The chain joins TRBV29-1 to TRBJ1-1; D may be TRBD1 (5 bases). Germline V gives CDR1 SQVTM, CDR2 ANQGSEA. This CDR3 has 12 residues. Trimming left V 2 bases short and J 3 bases short, with 7 bases between. The CDR3: CSVELGHTEAFF. Written as DNA, the CDR3 is TGCAGCGTTGAATTGGGGCACACTGAAGCTTTCTTT.

A few counts support this clone. The chain combines TRBV7-9 with TRBJ1-3; possible D gene TRBD1, 5 bases. The V end was cut by 5 bases, the J end by 2 bases, with 13 bases between. The CDR3 spans 15 residues. In germline, CDR1 is SEHNR, CDR2 FQNEAQ (reference sequence). DNA for the CDR3: TGTGCCAGCAGCCGCTTCGGGGGGGCTGGAAACACCATATATTTT. It encodes CASSRFGGAGNTIYF.